One and the same sample provided the 20 T cell receptor beta chains below, sequenced in a study of early T cells in non-severe SARS-CoV-2 infection. In TCRdb, the 5' RACE reads were re-called with MiXCR into one record per CDR3 protein. The sample consists of tens of thousands of distinct CDR3 sequences, about an eighth of them appearing once. The sample consisted of whole blood, taken at baseline. These receptors were collected from an adult who was a healthcare worker with PCR-confirmed SARS-CoV-2 infection or an uninfected control (not recorded which).

The J gene is TRBJ1-5, the V gene TRBV7-9; tentative D call: TRBD1 (5 bases). The CDR3 covers 14 residues. CDR1 and CDR2 (germline): SEHNR, FQNEAQ (reference sequence). Trimming shortened V by 2 bases and J by 9 bases, and 14 bases separated the two germline ends. The CDR3 sequence is CASSLSTGGGPQHF. The DNA for the CDR3 is TGTGCCAGCAGCTTATCAACCGGGGGAGGGCCCCAGCATTTT.

This clonotype occurred a few times. J is TRBJ2-5 and V is TRBV29-1; 7 bases line up with TRBD2. CDR1 SQVTM and CDR2 ANQGSEA come from the germline V gene. This CDR3 region has 12 residues. The V segment lost 2 bases and the J segment 5 bases; nucleotides outside the gene matches: 2. CDR3 in amino acids: CSVESGRETQYF. Written as DNA, the CDR3 is TGCAGCGTTGAATCCGGGAGGGAGACCCAGTACTTC.

This clonotype appeared a few times. The V and J genes are TRBV5-1 and TRBJ2-3, with no clear D. This CDR3 is 14 amino acids long. Germline loops: CDR1 SGHRS, CDR2 YFSETQ. Between the trimmed V and J ends, which lost 8 bases and 6 bases, there was a span of 19 bases. CDR3 sequence (DNA): TGCGCCAGTCAGGACCCCTCTGCATCCGATACGCAGTATTTT. Protein: CASQDPSASDTQYF.

Many counts were recorded for this clonotype. The chain recombines TRBV11-2 with TRBJ1-3, with TRBD1 as a possible D gene (6 bases). CDR3 size: 14 residues. Deletions cut 6 bases from V and 0 bases from J, with 9 bases between. Per germline, CDR1 SGHAT and CDR2 FQNNGV. This chain's CDR3 is CASRDSFSGNTIYF. The CDR3 bases are TGTGCCAGCAGGGACAGTTTCTCTGGAAACACCATATATTTT.

This clonotype was counted at least ten times. This chain connects TRBV12-3 or TRBV12-4 to TRBJ2-1; no clear D. With 5 bases removed from V and 3 bases from J, the gap between germline ends came to 14 bases. The CDR3 runs to 15 residues. The CDR3 region is CASSGRRGDYNEQFF. In nucleotides, the CDR3 is TGTGCCAGCAGTGGCCGACGCGGCGACTACAATGAGCAGTTCTTC.

The chain combines TRBV24-1 with TRBJ2-1; 10 bases line up with TRBD1. Germline CDR1 reads KGHDR; CDR2 reads SFDVKD. The V segment lost 3 bases and the J segment 8 bases; nucleotides outside the gene matches: 6. This CDR3 is 15 amino acids long. The chain's CDR3 is CATSDNDRGRHEQFF. CDR3 coding DNA: TGTGCCACCAGTGATAATGACAGGGGGCGGCATGAGCAGTTCTTC.

This clonotype was seen at least ten times. This rearrangement joins TRBV6-2 or TRBV6-3 to TRBJ1-1; maybe TRBD1 (5 bases). V lost 6 bases and J lost 2, with 19 bases in between. The CDR3 has 16 amino acids. Germline V CDR1 and CDR2: MNHEY, SVGEGT. The CDR3 protein is CASSLAGRRINTEAFF. CDR3 DNA: TGTGCCAGCAGCCTCGCGGGACGGCGAATAAACACTGAAGCTTTCTTT.

CDR3 in DNA: TGTGCCAGCAGTCCGATCCGGGACAGGGACTACGAGCAGTACTTC. This encodes CASSPIRDRDYEQYF. The rearrangement joins TRBV28 to TRBJ2-7, with 9 nucleotides matching TRBD1. The CDR3 runs 15 residues. CDR1 MDHEN and CDR2 SYDVKM come from the germline V gene. V shed 5 bases, J shed 3 bases, and the junction held 8 bases outside the gene matches.

The sample holds a few counts of this clonotype. The rearrangement joins TRBV24-1 to TRBJ2-5, with D perhaps TRBD1 (7 bases). The CDR3 covers 14 residues. V lost 9 bases, J lost 4 bases, and 17 bases lay in between. CDR1 and CDR2 from the germline V gene are KGHDR and SFDVKD. In nucleotides, the CDR3 is TGTGCCACCCGAGGATCAGGGGGAGGAGAGACCCAGTACTTC. Translated: CATRGSGGGETQYF.

V gene TRBV27 combines with J gene TRBJ2-7; 7 nucleotides align to TRBD2. V shed 5 bases and J 4 bases; nucleotides not matched to a gene: 8. Germline V gene lookup returns CDR1 MNHEY and CDR2 SMNVEV (reference sequence). The CDR3 consists of 14 residues. As DNA, the CDR3 is TGTGCCAGCAGTACGGGGGGTAGGCTGTACGAGCAGTACTTC. Residues: CASSTGGRLYEQYF.

This clonotype has only a few counts. The CDR3 bases are TGTGCCAGCAGCTCGCGGGCAGGAGCCACCGGGGAGCTGTTTTTT. Encoded protein: CASSSRAGATGELFF. This chain joins TRBV5-5 and TRBJ2-2; the D gene is possibly TRBD2 (5 bases). Germline V CDR1 and CDR2: SGHKS, YYEKEE (reference sequence). The CDR3 extends over 15 amino acids. V was shortened by 3 bases and J by 4 bases, with 13 bases between the two germline ends. The whole variable domain, filled in from reference TRBV5-5 and TRBJ2-2, reads DAGVTQSPTHLIKTRGQQVTLRCSPISGHKSVSWYQQVLGQGPQFIFQYYEKEERGRGNFPDRFSARQFPNYSSELNVNALLLGDSALYLCASSSRAGATGELFFGEGSRLTVL.

The chain is built from TRBV29-1 and TRBJ1-2, with D possibly TRBD1 on 6 matching bases. Germline loops: CDR1 SQVTM, CDR2 ANQGSEA. Trimming removed 3 bases from V and 8 bases from J, with 19 bases in between. The CDR3 contains 14 residues. This CDR3 is CSVEERYREGGYTF. The DNA of the CDR3 is TGCAGCGTTGAGGAGCGGTACAGGGAGGGCGGCTACACCTTC.

The genes are TRBV6-1 and TRBJ2-2, with D possibly matching TRBD1 (7 bases). Trimming shortened V by 2 bases and J by 2 bases, and 24 bases separated the two germline ends. Germline CDR1 MNHNS, CDR2 SASEGT. The CDR3 extends over 20 amino acids. In nucleotides, the CDR3 is TGTGCCAGCAGTGAATTGGTACAGGGGACCTGGAGGGTTAACACCGGGGAGCTGTTTTTT. It specifies CASSELVQGTWRVNTGELFF.

This clonotype was observed many times. V and J are TRBV7-9 and TRBJ1-1; D ambiguous. With 0 bases removed from V and 4 bases from J, the gap between germline ends came to 3 bases. The CDR3 runs to 12 residues. Germline loops: CDR1 SEHNR, CDR2 FQNEAQ (reference sequence). This chain's CDR3 is CASSLAGTEAFF. In DNA, the CDR3 is TGTGCCAGCAGCTTAGCGGGCACTGAAGCTTTCTTT.

This clonotype has at least ten counts. This chain joins TRBV12-3 or TRBV12-4 and TRBJ2-6; D uncertain. Trimming shortened V by 5 bases and J by 1 base, and 9 bases separated the two germline ends. This CDR3 region has 15 residues. The CDR3 coding sequence is TGTGCCAGCAGTGCCGGCCTATCTGGGGCCAACGTCCTGACTTTC. It yields the protein CASSAGLSGANVLTF.

The CDR3 nucleotides read TGTGCCAGCAGCCTGGAAAGCTACAATGAGCAGTTCTTC. This encodes CASSLESYNEQFF. The J gene is TRBJ2-1, the V gene TRBV7-6; no definite D call. CDR1 is SGHVS, CDR2 FNYEAQ, per germline. The CDR3 covers 13 residues. With 5 bases removed from V and 3 bases from J, the gap between germline ends came to 8 bases.

The chain recombines TRBV6-6 with TRBJ1-2; 8 nucleotides match TRBD1. CDR1 and CDR2 (germline): MNHNY, SVGAGI (reference sequence). There are 17 residues in the CDR3. The trim removed 0 bases at V and 4 bases at J, leaving 10 bases unmatched. CDR3: CASSYSTGVESVYGYTF. The CDR3 DNA is TGTGCCAGCAGTTACTCGACAGGGGTAGAGTCGGTCTATGGCTACACCTTC.

The chain recombines TRBV29-1 with TRBJ1-1; the match to TRBD1 covers 8 bases. From germline, CDR1 is SQVTM and CDR2 ANQGSEA. CDR3 length equals 13 residues. The ends lost 5 bases at V and 2 bases at J; junction bases unmatched: 4. CDR3 sequence (DNA): TGCAGCGTTTCGGACAGGGCTAACACTGAAGCTTTCTTT. Residues: CSVSDRANTEAFF.

The chain is built from TRBV2 and TRBJ1-2, with TRBD1 matching over 8 bases. The CDR3 runs to 15 residues. CDR1 is SNHLY and CDR2 is FYNNEI in the germline V gene. Germline trimming cut 8 bases from V and 8 bases from J; bases unmatched to any gene: 16. The CDR3 DNA sequence: TGTGCCAGCCGACCCGGACAGGGAGCAATGCAAGGCTACACCTTC. It translates to CASRPGQGAMQGYTF.

This clonotype was counted only a few times. The chain joins TRBV5-1 to TRBJ2-6; no firm D call. The CDR3 sequence is 15 residues long. Germline values: CDR1 SGHRS, CDR2 YFSETQ. The V end was cut by 1 base, the J end by 0 bases, with 5 bases between. The CDR3 is CASSLRASGANVLTF. CDR3 DNA sequence: TGCGCCAGCAGCTTGCGCGCCTCTGGGGCCAACGTCCTGACTTTC.